Each of the 3 T cell receptor beta chains below was sequenced from the same sample in a study of cytomegalovirus exposure and HLA in healthy donors. Primers: 60 Vbeta forward and 13 Jbeta reverse. Libraries were prepared by immunoSEQ multiplex PCR; TCRdb keeps only in-frame clonotypes and omits some of them. The sample has about 86,000 clones; more than 65% are singletons. Sequenced input: PBMCs. These receptors were taken from a man in his 60s in good health and CMV-seronegative.

This sequence joins TRBV6-1 and TRBJ2-7, with TRBD1 matching over 7 bases. This CDR3 has 14 residues. Germline assignment: CDR1 MNHNS and CDR2 SASEGT. Trimming removed 6 bases from V and 0 bases from J; junction bases left unmatched: 5. CDR3 bases: TGTGCCAGCAGCTGGACAGGTAGCTCCTACGAGCAGTACTTC. It encodes CASSWTGSSYEQYF.

The V and J genes are TRBV9 and TRBJ1-3, with no clear D. V lost 0 bases, J lost 4 bases, and 5 bases lay in between. From germline, CDR1 is SGDLS and CDR2 YYNGEE. The CDR3 contains 13 residues. The CDR3 bases are TGTGCCAGCAGCGTAGGGCAGGGAAACACCATATATTTT. Translating it yields CASSVGQGNTIYF.

This chain connects TRBV28 to TRBJ2-7; TRBD1 is a possible D gene (5 bases). Germline V lookup: CDR1 MDHEN, CDR2 SYDVKM. Deletions cut 4 bases from V and 4 bases from J, with 14 bases between. The CDR3 covers 14 residues. CDR3 sequence (DNA): TGTGCCAGCAGTTCCTCCAGGGTTGAATACGAGCAGTACTTC. Translation: CASSSSRVEYEQYF.